The rows below give T cell receptor beta chains drawn from one sample of a study of T cell responses to AZD1222 COVID-19 vaccine. Assay: immunoSEQ multiplex PCR; the TCRdb copy retains only in-frame clones and omits some. The sample includes about 85,000 clones, roughly 90% of them seen just once. The sequences come from peripheral blood, collected on day 0 of AZD1222 vaccination. The source of these receptors is an adult in good health. The CDR3 runs from the conserved cysteine through the conserved F or W. Fields, in order: V gene, D gene, J gene, CDR3 DNA, CDR3 protein. A D gene is named only where the DNA matches it firmly.

TRBV11-2	.	TRBJ1-2	TGTGCCAGCAGGCGACAGGACTATGGCTACACCTTC	CASRRQDYGYTF
TRBV18	.	TRBJ1-4	TGTGCCAGCTCAGCCAGGGACGGAACTAATGAAAAACTGTTTTTT	CASSARDGTNEKLFF
TRBV15	.	TRBJ2-1	TGTGCCACCAGCCCCCAGGGTACCTACAATGAGCAGTTCTTC	CATSPQGTYNEQFF
TRBV6-5	TRBD2	TRBJ2-1	TGTGCCAGCCTCCGGGAGGCCGTCTACAATGAGCAGTTCTTC	CASLREAVYNEQFF
TRBV3-1/TRBV3-2	TRBD1	TRBJ1-3	TGTGCCAGCAGCCGCCAGGGGGCTGGAGGAAACACCATATATTTT	CASSRQGAGGNTIYF
TRBV7-9	TRBD1	TRBJ1-6	TGTGCCAGCAGCTCCTCACGGACAGGGAGCAATTCACCCCTCCACTTT	CASSSSRTGSNSPLHF
TRBV7-9	.	TRBJ2-7	TGTGCCAGCAGCCCTCGGAACTCCGGCTACGAGCAGTACTTC	CASSPRNSGYEQYF
TRBV6-5	TRBD1	TRBJ2-3	TGTGCCAGCAGAGGACAGGGTGAAACAGATACGCAGTATTTT	CASRGQGETDTQYF
TRBV2	.	TRBJ1-2	TGTGCCAGCAGTGAAGTGGGGACGGGGGGTGGCTACACCTTC	CASSEVGTGGGYTF
TRBV27	.	TRBJ2-3	TGTGCCAGCAGTTTAGAGGGGGCAGATACGCAGTATTTT	CASSLEGADTQYF